The 22 T cell receptor beta chains listed next were all sequenced from one sample in a study of CD8+ T cells in alopecia areata. RNA extraction and reverse transcription yielded cDNA as sequencing template. Repertoires were generated with immunoSEQ multiplex PCR, while TCRdb's copy carries only in-frame clones and drops some. This table has more than 110,000 clones, around 50% appearing once. As to treatment: oral pan-JAK inhibitor, 5-10 mg twice daily. Sample: CD8+ T cells sorted from blood, taken at week 4, from a patient treated with tofacitinib. The origin of the receptors is a human donor with alopecia areata.

The chain carries TRBV4-1 and TRBJ1-6; D unclear. The CDR3 is made up of 16 amino acids. CDR1 and CDR2 from the germline V gene are MGHRA and YSYEKL. V lost 0 bases to trimming and J lost 7 bases, with 13 bases between them. CDR3 amino acids: CASSQEAGDRNSPLHF. CDR3 bases: TGCGCCAGCAGCCAAGAGGCCGGGGATCGGAATTCACCCCTCCACTTT.

V and J are TRBV13 and TRBJ1-1, with 9 bases identical to TRBD1. Germline trimming cut 4 bases from V and 5 bases from J; bases unmatched to any gene: 5. Germline V CDR1 and CDR2: PRHDT, FYEKMQ (reference sequence). The CDR3 consists of 14 residues. The CDR3 region is CASSWGQGGTEAFF. The CDR3 nucleotides read TGTGCCAGCAGCTGGGGACAGGGAGGGACTGAAGCTTTCTTT.

This clone occurred a few times. V and J are TRBV4-2 and TRBJ2-7; no clear D. Trimming stripped 1 base from V and 4 bases from J, with 8 bases between. Germline V gene sequence: CDR1 LGHNA, CDR2 YNFKEQ. This CDR3 comprises 13 residues. The CDR3 region has the DNA TGTGCCAGCAGCCAAGGGGTAAAGTACGAGCAGTACTTC. It is translated as CASSQGVKYEQYF.

CDR3 residues: CAWSGLLAGGASSYNEQFF. CDR3 coding DNA: TGTGCCTGGAGCGGACTACTAGCGGGGGGCGCGAGCTCCTACAATGAGCAGTTCTTC. The rearrangement uses TRBV30 and TRBJ2-1, with TRBD2 identical over 12 bases. Germline CDR1 reads GTSNPN; CDR2 reads SVGIG (reference sequence). The CDR3 totals 19 residues. V trimming: 3 bases; J trimming: 0 bases; junction bases outside the gene matches: 12.

The CDR3 loop reads CSVGGDGGYTF. CDR3 nucleotides: TGCAGCGTTGGAGGGGATGGCGGCTACACCTTC. The chain recombines TRBV29-1 with TRBJ1-2, with a weak D call TRBD1 (5 bases). The CDR3 spans 11 residues. V lost 4 bases and J 8 bases, leaving 11 bases between the germline ends. Germline lookup yields CDR1 SQVTM and CDR2 ANQGSEA.

The chain carries TRBV4-2 and TRBJ1-2; 10 nucleotides align to TRBD1. This CDR3 spans 14 amino acids. J lost 2 bases, V lost 5 bases, and 2 bases had no gene match. The germline V gene encodes CDR1 LGHNA and CDR2 YNFKEQ. Here the CDR3 reads CASSVDRGNYGYTF. The CDR3 DNA sequence: TGTGCCAGCAGCGTGGACAGGGGGAACTATGGCTACACCTTC.

This clone was counted only a few times. This sequence joins TRBV7-8 and TRBJ2-1, with TRBD2 as a possible D gene (6 bases). V lost 6 bases and J lost 8, with 20 bases in between. In germline, CDR1 is SGHVS, CDR2 FQNEAQ. There are 15 residues in the CDR3. The CDR3 here is CASRTLASAEDEQFF. CDR3 DNA sequence: TGTGCCAGCAGGACTCTGGCTAGCGCAGAAGATGAGCAGTTCTTC.

The rearrangement uses TRBV6-5 and TRBJ2-5; TRBD2 matches 8 bases. Germline-derived CDR1 and CDR2 are MNHEY and SVGAGI. This CDR3 spans 13 amino acids. V gave up 10 bases and J gave up 5 bases; unmatched junction bases: 9. CDR3 loop: CATIAGRGETQYF. Written as DNA, the CDR3 is TGTGCCACGATAGCGGGAAGGGGGGAGACCCAGTACTTC.

The rearrangement uses TRBV27 and TRBJ2-7; D gene ambiguous. This CDR3 region has 13 residues. Germline CDR1 MNHEY, CDR2 SMNVEV (reference sequence). V was cut by 2 bases and J by 6 bases, with 11 bases left in between. CDR3: CASSLLGQSEQYF. The CDR3 DNA follows: TGTGCCAGCAGTTTACTCGGGCAAAGCGAGCAGTACTTC.

V is TRBV27 and J is TRBJ2-5; D remains unclear. Trimming cost V 2 bases and J 6 bases, with 10 bases left between them. Germline lookup yields CDR1 MNHEY and CDR2 SMNVEV (reference sequence). CDR3 length: 13 residues. The chain's CDR3 is CASSLGSLQTQYF. CDR3 nucleotides: TGTGCCAGCAGTTTAGGATCTTTGCAGACCCAGTACTTC.

J is TRBJ1-5 and V is TRBV10-3, with D possibly matching TRBD1 (5 bases). V dropped 0 bases and J dropped 3 bases, with 6 bases sitting between them. Per germline, CDR1 ENHRY and CDR2 SYGVKD. This CDR3 has 14 amino acids. The CDR3: CAISESGVNQPQHF. In DNA, the CDR3 is TGTGCCATCAGTGAGTCAGGGGTCAATCAGCCCCAGCATTTT.

This chain links TRBV2 with TRBJ2-7, with a possible D match to TRBD1 (5 bases). Germline V lookup: CDR1 SNHLY, CDR2 FYNNEI. The CDR3 runs to 16 residues. Trimming pared 2 bases from V and 1 base from J, leaving 15 bases between. The CDR3 region has the DNA TGTGCCAGCAGTGAACTCGTGTTGACAGAATCCTACGAGCAGTACTTC. Amino acid sequence: CASSELVLTESYEQYF. The variable domain in full, with the rest retrieved from reference TRBV2 and TRBJ2-7, is EPEVTQTPSHQVTQMGQEVILRCVPISNHLYFYWYRQILGQKVEFLVSFYNNEISEKSEIFDDQFSVERPDGSNFTLKIRSTKLEDSAMYFCASSELVLTESYEQYFGPGTRLTVT.

The chain combines TRBV5-4 with TRBJ2-5; D remains unclear. The CDR3 is made up of 13 amino acids. The germline V gene encodes CDR1 SGHNT and CDR2 YYREEE (reference sequence). V lost 9 bases to trimming and J lost 4 bases, with 16 bases between them. The CDR3 DNA reads TGTGCCACTACATTTACGGGTGGAGAGACCCAGTACTTC. Translation gives CATTFTGGETQYF. Based on the CDR3 plus reference TRBV5-4 and TRBJ2-5, the full variable domain is ETGVTQSPTHLIKTRGQQVTLRCSSQSGHNTVSWYQQALGQGPQFIFQYYREEENGRGNFPPRFSGLQFPNYSSELNVNALELDDSALYLCATTFTGGETQYFGPGTRLLVL.

J is TRBJ1-1 and V is TRBV5-1; no firm D call. Germline V gene sequence: CDR1 SGHRS, CDR2 YFSETQ. The CDR3 spans 13 residues. The V end was cut by 0 bases, the J end by 2 bases, with 5 bases between. CDR3 DNA sequence: TGCGCCAGCAGCTTGGGGTCTAACACTGAAGCTTTCTTT. Residues: CASSLGSNTEAFF.

The rearrangement uses TRBV30 and TRBJ2-3, with 11 nucleotides matching TRBD2. The V segment lost 8 bases and the J segment 2 bases; nucleotides outside the gene matches: 3. The germline CDR1 and CDR2 sequences are GTSNPN and SVGIG (reference sequence). This CDR3 region has 13 residues. CDR3 protein: CATSGGNTDTQYF. CDR3 bases: TGTGCCACTAGCGGGGGTAACACAGATACGCAGTATTTT.

A few counts support this clone. The rearrangement links TRBV27 to TRBJ2-2; 9 positions agree with TRBD1. Germline V lookup: CDR1 MNHEY, CDR2 SMNVEV (reference sequence). CDR3 length equals 14 residues. Unmatched junction bases numbered 6, after V lost 4 bases and J lost 9 bases. CDR3 in amino acids: CASSSGTGLRELFF. The DNA of the CDR3 is TGTGCCAGCAGTTCCGGGACAGGGCTCCGGGAGCTGTTTTTT.

The chain uses TRBV6-5 and TRBJ1-2; 7 bases are a match to TRBD1. The V segment lost 7 bases and the J segment 4 bases; nucleotides outside the gene matches: 12. From germline, CDR1 is MNHEY and CDR2 SVGAGI. The CDR3 consists of 15 residues. The CDR3 loop is CASTLVGGAGYGYTF. DNA of the CDR3: TGTGCCAGCACCCTAGTAGGGGGCGCGGGCTATGGCTACACCTTC.

The CDR3 DNA reads TGTGCCAGCAGTTTATTCGGGACCTATTCACCCCTCCACTTT. It yields the protein CASSLFGTYSPLHF. The chain has TRBV27 and TRBJ1-6; D is possibly TRBD1 (5 bases). The CDR3 loop spans 14 amino acids. V lost 1 base and J lost 8, with 9 bases in between. From germline, CDR1 is MNHEY and CDR2 SMNVEV (reference sequence).

The chain uses TRBV30 and TRBJ1-1; unclear D gene. The V and J ends lost 8 bases and 0 bases respectively, with 19 bases between them. There are 15 residues in the CDR3. Looked up from germline, CDR1 is GTSNPN and CDR2 is SVGIG (reference sequence). The CDR3: CARKGGDYLNTEAFF. For the CDR3, the DNA is TGTGCCCGGAAAGGTGGAGATTACTTGAACACTGAAGCTTTCTTT. The complete variable domain, with remaining parts taken from reference TRBV30 and TRBJ1-1, reads SQTIHQWPATLVQPVGSPLSLECTVEGTSNPNLYWYRQAAGRGLQLLFYSVGIGQISSEVPQNLSASRPQDRQFILSSKKLLLSDSGFYLCARKGGDYLNTEAFFGQGTRLTVV.

This clone showed up just a few times. This rearrangement joins TRBV29-1 to TRBJ1-1; 9 bases fit TRBD1. Germline CDR1 and CDR2: SQVTM and ANQGSEA. There are 17 residues in the CDR3. V lost 4 bases, J lost 1 base, and 13 bases stayed unmatched. The CDR3, as DNA: TGCAGCGTTGTGCCACGGAACAGGGGGCGAGGGAACACTGAAGCTTTCTTT. It encodes CSVVPRNRGRGNTEAFF.

This chain joins TRBV18 and TRBJ2-5; D ambiguous. The CDR3 extends over 13 amino acids. The V end was cut by 2 bases, the J end by 0 bases, with 4 bases between. Germline lookup yields CDR1 KGHSH and CDR2 LQKENI. In nucleotides, the CDR3 is TGTGCCAGCTCACCAGCGGACCAAGAGACCCAGTACTTC. Translated, it gives CASSPADQETQYF.

The chain combines TRBV6-1 with TRBJ2-1; tentative D call: TRBD1 (7 bases). The CDR3 totals 15 residues. With 8 bases removed from V and 8 bases from J, the gap between germline ends came to 22 bases. Germline CDR1 MNHNS, CDR2 SASEGT. The CDR3 region has the DNA TGTGCCAGCCGACAGGGATTTCGGGGGCTCGATGAGCAGTTCTTC. This gives the protein CASRQGFRGLDEQFF.